This T cell receptor (beta chain) came from a study of graft-versus-host responses after intestinal transplantation. Across the study: Recipients obtained multivisceral, liver-intestinal, or isolated intestinal transplants. Tacrolimus and steroids were given for 2 to 4 years to all recipients after anti-thymocyte globulin induction. Overall study results and limits: Across patients carrying graft-donor T cell macrochimerism, allografts held high graft-versus-host to host-versus-graft clonal ratios. GvH clones turned up in recipient marrow; some had shown up first in ileum or blood.

Produced via immunoSEQ multiplex PCR; TCRdb's table is partial and in-frame only. The table shows fewer than 45,000 clones, with roughly 89% occurring only once. This CDR3 comprises 13 residues. From germline, CDR1 is KGHSY and CDR2 FQNENV. Trimming took off 0 bases at V and 6 bases at J, with 7 bases between the two ends. In regard to this clone: The target antigen is unknown.

Sequenced here: PBMCs, sampled approximately 320 days after intestinal transplant. This TCR was sampled from a human patient who received an intestinal transplant, so some T cells may come from the graft donor. The J gene is TRBJ2-3, the V gene TRBV16; D not resolved. The CDR3 region is CASSQSGRDTQYF. The CDR3 DNA reads TGTGCCAGCAGCCAATCTGGACGGGATACGCAGTATTTT.